This note documents a single T cell receptor beta chain sequence. No antigen is known for it. The data belong to a study of CD8+ T cells in alopecia areata. Study-wide results and limits: Tofacitinib significantly brought down scalp clonality and expanded CD8+ clones among top 100.

cDNA reverse transcribed from extracted RNA served as the sequencing template. Some clones are missing from TCRdb's copy, which holds only in-frame ones; the method was immunoSEQ multiplex PCR. The repertoire has 150,000 to 200,000 clones, less than 70% of them found once; the top ten carry 14%. The CDR3 has 13 residues. CDR1 and CDR2 (germline): SQVTM, ANQGSEA. Trimming stripped 0 bases from V and 6 bases from J, with 9 bases between. Treatment given: oral pan-JAK inhibitor, 5-10 mg twice daily. This clonotype was sampled from a human donor with alopecia areata. This specimen consisted of CD4+ T cells sorted from blood, obtained at week 24, from a patient treated with tofacitinib. The rearrangement uses TRBV29-1 and TRBJ1-5, with D possibly being TRBD1 (5 bases). The CDR3 is CSVEEGPSQPQHF. The DNA for the CDR3 is TGCAGCGTTGAAGAGGGACCCTCTCAGCCCCAGCATTTT.